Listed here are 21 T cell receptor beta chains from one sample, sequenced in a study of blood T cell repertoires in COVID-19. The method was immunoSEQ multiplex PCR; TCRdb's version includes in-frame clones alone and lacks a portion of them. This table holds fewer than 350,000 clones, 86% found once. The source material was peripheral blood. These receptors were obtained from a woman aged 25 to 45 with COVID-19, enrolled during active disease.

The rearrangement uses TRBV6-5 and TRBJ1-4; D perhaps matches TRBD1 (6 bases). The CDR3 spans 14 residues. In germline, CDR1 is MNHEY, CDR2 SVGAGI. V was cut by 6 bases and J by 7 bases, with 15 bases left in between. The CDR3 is CASRGTGTVEKLFF. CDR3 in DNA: TGTGCCAGCAGAGGAACAGGGACCGTTGAAAAACTGTTTTTT.

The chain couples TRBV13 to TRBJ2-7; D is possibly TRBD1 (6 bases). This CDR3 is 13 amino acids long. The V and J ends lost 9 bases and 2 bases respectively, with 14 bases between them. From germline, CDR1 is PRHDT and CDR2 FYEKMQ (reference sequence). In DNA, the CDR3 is TGTGCCAGTAACGACAGGCGGACCTACGAGCAGTACTTC. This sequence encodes CASNDRRTYEQYF.

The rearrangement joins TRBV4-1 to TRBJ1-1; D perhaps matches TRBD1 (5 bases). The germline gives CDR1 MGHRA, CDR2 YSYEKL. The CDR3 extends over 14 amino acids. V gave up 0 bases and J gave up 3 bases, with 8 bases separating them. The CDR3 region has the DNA TGCGCCAGCAGCCAAGAAAGCAGGGACACTGAAGCTTTCTTT. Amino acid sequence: CASSQESRDTEAFF.

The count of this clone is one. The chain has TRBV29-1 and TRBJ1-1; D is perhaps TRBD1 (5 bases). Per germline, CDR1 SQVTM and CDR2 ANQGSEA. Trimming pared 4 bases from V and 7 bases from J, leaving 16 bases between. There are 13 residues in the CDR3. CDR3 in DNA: TGCAGCGTTGCCGTCGGGGGGAGCGGTGAAGCTTTCTTT. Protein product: CSVAVGGSGEAFF.

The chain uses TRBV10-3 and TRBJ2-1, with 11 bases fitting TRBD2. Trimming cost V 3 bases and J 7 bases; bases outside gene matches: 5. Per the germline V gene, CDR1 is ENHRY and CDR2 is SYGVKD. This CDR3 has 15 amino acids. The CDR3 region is CAISDGTSGWNEQFF. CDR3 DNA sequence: TGTGCCATCAGTGATGGGACTAGCGGTTGGAATGAGCAGTTCTTC.

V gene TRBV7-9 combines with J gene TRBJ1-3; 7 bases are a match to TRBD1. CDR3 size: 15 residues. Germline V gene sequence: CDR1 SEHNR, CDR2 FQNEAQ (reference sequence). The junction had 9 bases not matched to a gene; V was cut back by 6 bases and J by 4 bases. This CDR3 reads CASRGDRVAGNTIYF. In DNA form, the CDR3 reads TGTGCCAGCAGAGGTGACAGGGTCGCAGGAAACACCATATATTTT.

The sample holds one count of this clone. The CDR3 loop reads CASIQRGDAGMNTEAFF. The CDR3 bases are TGTGCCAGCATCCAGCGCGGGGACGCGGGTATGAACACTGAAGCTTTCTTT. This rearrangement joins TRBV11-2 to TRBJ1-1; D might be TRBD1 (5 bases). Germline assignment: CDR1 SGHAT and CDR2 FQNNGV. Trimming shortened V by 7 bases and J by 0 bases, and 21 bases separated the two germline ends. The CDR3 extends over 17 amino acids.

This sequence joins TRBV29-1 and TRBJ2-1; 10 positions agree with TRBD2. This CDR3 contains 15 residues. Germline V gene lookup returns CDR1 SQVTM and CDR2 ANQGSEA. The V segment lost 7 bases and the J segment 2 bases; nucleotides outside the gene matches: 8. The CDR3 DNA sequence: TGCAGCGCCCCTCTAGCGGGGGTAACCTACAATGAGCAGTTCTTC. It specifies CSAPLAGVTYNEQFF.

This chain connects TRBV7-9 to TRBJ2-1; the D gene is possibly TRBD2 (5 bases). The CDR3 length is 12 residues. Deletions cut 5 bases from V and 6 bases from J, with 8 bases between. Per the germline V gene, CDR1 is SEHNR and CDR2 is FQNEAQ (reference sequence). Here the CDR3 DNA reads TGTGCCAGCAGCCCGGACTCCAATGAGCAGTTCTTC. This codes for CASSPDSNEQFF.

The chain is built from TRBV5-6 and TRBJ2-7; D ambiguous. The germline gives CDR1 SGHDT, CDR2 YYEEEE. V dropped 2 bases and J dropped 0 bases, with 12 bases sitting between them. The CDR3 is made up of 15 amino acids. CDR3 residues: CASSFPLRSSYEQYF. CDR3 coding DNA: TGTGCCAGCAGCTTCCCCCTCCGGAGCTCCTACGAGCAGTACTTC.

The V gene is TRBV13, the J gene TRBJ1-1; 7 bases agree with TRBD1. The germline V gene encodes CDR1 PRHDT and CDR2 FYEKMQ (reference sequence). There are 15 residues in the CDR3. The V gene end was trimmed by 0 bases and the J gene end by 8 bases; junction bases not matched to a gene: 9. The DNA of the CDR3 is TGTGCCAGCAGCTTAGGACAGGGGCCGGTGGGGGAAGCTTTCTTT. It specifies CASSLGQGPVGEAFF.

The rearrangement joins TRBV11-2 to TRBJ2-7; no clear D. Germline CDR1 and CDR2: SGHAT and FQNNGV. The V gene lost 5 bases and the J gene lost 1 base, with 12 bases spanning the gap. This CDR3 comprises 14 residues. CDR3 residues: CASSPLVSSYEQYF. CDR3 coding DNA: TGTGCCAGCAGCCCCCTAGTCAGTTCCTACGAGCAGTACTTC.

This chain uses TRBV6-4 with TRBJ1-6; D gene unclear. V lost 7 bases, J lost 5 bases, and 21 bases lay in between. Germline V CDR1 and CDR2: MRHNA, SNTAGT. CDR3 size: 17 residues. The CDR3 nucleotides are TGTGCCAGCATCACGGGAGGGCCTTCCCTAGATAATTCACCCCTCCACTTT. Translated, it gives CASITGGPSLDNSPLHF.

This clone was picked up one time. The CDR3 region has the DNA TGTGCCAGCTCGACAGGCCCCGCCGCCTACGAGCAGTACTTC. Its protein product is CASSTGPAAYEQYF. The chain recombines TRBV19 with TRBJ2-7; a weak D match, TRBD1 (6 bases). Trimming removed 9 bases at V and 2 bases at J, with 17 bases between. The CDR3 loop spans 14 amino acids. Germline V CDR1 and CDR2: LNHDA, SQIVND (reference sequence).

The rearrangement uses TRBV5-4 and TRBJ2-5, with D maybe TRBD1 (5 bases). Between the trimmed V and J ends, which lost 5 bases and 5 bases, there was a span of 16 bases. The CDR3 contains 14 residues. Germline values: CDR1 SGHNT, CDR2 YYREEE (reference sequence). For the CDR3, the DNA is TGTGCCAGCAGTTCGTGGGGCCAAGCGGAGACCCAGTACTTC. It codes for CASSSWGQAETQYF. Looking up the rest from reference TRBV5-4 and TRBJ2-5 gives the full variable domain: ETGVTQSPTHLIKTRGQQVTLRCSSQSGHNTVSWYQQALGQGPQFIFQYYREEENGRGNFPPRFSGLQFPNYSSELNVNALELDDSALYLCASSSWGQAETQYFGPGTRLLVL.

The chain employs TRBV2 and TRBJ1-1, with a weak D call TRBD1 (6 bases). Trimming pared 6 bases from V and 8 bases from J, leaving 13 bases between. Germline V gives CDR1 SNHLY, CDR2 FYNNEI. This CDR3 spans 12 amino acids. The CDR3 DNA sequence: TGTGCCAGCAGCCACCTTGACAGGGAAGCTTTCTTT. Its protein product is CASSHLDREAFF.

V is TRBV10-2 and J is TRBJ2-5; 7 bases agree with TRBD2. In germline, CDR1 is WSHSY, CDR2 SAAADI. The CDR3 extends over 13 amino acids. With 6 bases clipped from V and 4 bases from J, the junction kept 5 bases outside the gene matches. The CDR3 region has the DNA TGCGCCAGCAGGGGGGGGGTCCCAGAGACCCAGTACTTC. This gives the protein CASRGGVPETQYF.

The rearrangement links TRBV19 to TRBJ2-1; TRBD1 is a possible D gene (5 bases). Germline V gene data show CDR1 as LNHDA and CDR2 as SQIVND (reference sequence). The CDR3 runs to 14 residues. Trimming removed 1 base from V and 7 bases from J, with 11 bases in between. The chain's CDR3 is CASSIGTGWNEQFF. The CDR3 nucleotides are TGTGCCAGTAGTATAGGAACAGGTTGGAATGAGCAGTTCTTC.

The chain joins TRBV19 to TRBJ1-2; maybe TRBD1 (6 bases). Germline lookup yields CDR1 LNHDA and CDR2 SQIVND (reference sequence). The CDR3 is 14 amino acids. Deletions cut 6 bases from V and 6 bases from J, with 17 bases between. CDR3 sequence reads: CASRYRDTRDGYTF. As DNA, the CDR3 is TGTGCCAGTAGATACCGGGACACCAGGGATGGCTACACCTTC.

The CDR3 nucleotides are TGTGCCAGCAGTCCGGGACAGGGGTGGGACTACGAGCAGTACTTC. Protein sequence: CASSPGQGWDYEQYF. V and J are TRBV2 and TRBJ2-7; TRBD1 agrees at 10 bases. The CDR3 totals 15 residues. The V and J ends lost 5 bases and 3 bases, in that order; junction bases with no gene match: 7. Germline V CDR1 and CDR2: SNHLY, FYNNEI.

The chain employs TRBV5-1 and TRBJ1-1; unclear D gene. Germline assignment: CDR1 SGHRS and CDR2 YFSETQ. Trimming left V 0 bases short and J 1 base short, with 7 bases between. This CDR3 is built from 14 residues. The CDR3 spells CASSLELGNTEAFF. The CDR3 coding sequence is TGCGCCAGCAGCTTGGAGCTAGGGAACACTGAAGCTTTCTTT.